This T cell receptor (beta chain) was observed in a study of T cell repertoires in cytomegalovirus infection. Study-level information: It was the public TCR beta signatures that indicated both CMV infection and matching HLA type.

Study-wide results and limits: Using cumulative public TCR beta family frequency, the authors identified those who carried CMV together with the relevant HLA. HLA-C-restricted CMV clonotypes gave the most frequent clonotype in two of eight donors.

As concerns this clonotype: Its antigen is still unknown.

TCRdb used MiXCR to reprocess the reads, holding one entry per CDR3 protein. The sample gives a few hundred thousand distinct CDR3 sequences, roughly 10% of which show up once; approximately 15% is in the top ten. Germline CDR1 and CDR2: MNHEY and SVGEGT. V was cut by 5 bases and J by 5 bases, with 6 bases left in between. The CDR3 sequence is 11 residues long. The J gene is TRBJ2-5, the V gene TRBV6-2 or TRBV6-3; D gene uncertain. What was sequenced was PBMCs. This TCR was recovered from a human donor in good health (CMV status not recorded). Some clones in this sample may be carry-over from other donors' samples. The CDR3 sequence: CASSHRETQYF. In DNA form, the CDR3 reads TGTGCCAGCAGTCACCGGGAGACCCAGTACTTC.